The 26 T cell receptor beta chains given below trace back to one sample, sequenced in a study of response to subunit inactivated influenza vaccine. TCRdb reprocessed the RT-PCR reads via MiXCR and lists one record per CDR3 protein. There are approximately 500,000 distinct CDR3 sequences in the sample; around 21% occur only once, and 2.5% to 3.5% lies in the top ten. The sample was also linked to a second study, of T cells expressing NK-cell markers. As that study records: UMIs accompanied the 5'RACE template switching by which TCR beta cDNA was made.

Sequenced material: CD4+ T cells sorted from PBMCs, taken 12 days after vaccination. The receptors here all came from a man aged 45-60 years who received an inactivated influenza vaccine.

A few counts support this clonotype. The V and J genes are TRBV20-1 and TRBJ2-3; tentatively, D is TRBD1 (5 bases). The ends were cut back, 2 bases at V and 1 base at J, with 10 bases in the middle. Germline lookup yields CDR1 DFQATT and CDR2 SNEGSKA (reference sequence). CDR3 length: 14 residues. For the CDR3, the DNA is TGCAGTGCTAGACGACAGTTTGGCACAGATACGCAGTATTTT. This translates into CSARRQFGTDTQYF.

The chain combines TRBV2 with TRBJ2-2; D might be TRBD2 (6 bases). CDR3 length: 16 amino acids. Trimming stripped 0 bases from V and 4 bases from J, with 12 bases between. Germline CDR1 reads SNHLY; CDR2 reads FYNNEI. This chain's CDR3 is CASSEAAAGSTGELFF. The CDR3 DNA sequence: TGTGCCAGCAGTGAAGCCGCCGCGGGGAGCACCGGGGAGCTGTTTTTT.

The chain joins TRBV20-1 to TRBJ1-5, with a possible D match to TRBD1 (6 bases). CDR1 and CDR2 (germline): DFQATT, SNEGSKA (reference sequence). Trimming shortened V by 4 bases and J by 4 bases, and 17 bases separated the two germline ends. The CDR3 extends over 15 amino acids. The CDR3 reads CSAKLGGGGNQPQHF. The CDR3 DNA is TGCAGTGCTAAATTGGGAGGGGGTGGGAATCAGCCCCAGCATTTT.

This chain uses TRBV18 with TRBJ2-7; D not certain. The CDR3 loop spans 13 amino acids. CDR1 KGHSH and CDR2 LQKENI come from the germline V gene. V lost 3 bases and J 6 bases, leaving 12 bases between the germline ends. This CDR3 reads CASSPEWGGEQYF. The CDR3 region has the DNA TGTGCCAGCTCACCGGAGTGGGGTGGCGAGCAGTACTTC.

This clonotype was seen a single time. The rearrangement links TRBV19 to TRBJ2-1; D is unclear. The CDR3 runs 12 residues. V lost 0 bases, J lost 4 bases, and 1 base lay in between. The germline CDR1 and CDR2 sequences are LNHDA and SQIVND (reference sequence). This CDR3 is CASSIDYNEQFF. The CDR3 DNA reads as TGTGCCAGTAGTATAGATTACAATGAGCAGTTCTTC.

The V call is TRBV18, the J call TRBJ2-7, with D perhaps TRBD1 or TRBD2 (5 bases each). Between the trimmed V and J ends, which lost 3 bases and 5 bases, there was a span of 17 bases. Per germline, CDR1 KGHSH and CDR2 LQKENI. This CDR3 has 15 amino acids. CDR3 amino acids: CASSPRGSSGNEQYF. The CDR3 region has the DNA TGTGCCAGCTCACCTCGGGGCTCCTCCGGGAACGAGCAGTACTTC.

The chain uses TRBV4-2 and TRBJ1-5; 8 positions match TRBD1. The junction had 1 base not matched to a gene; V was cut back by 1 base and J by 5 bases. CDR1 LGHNA and CDR2 YNFKEQ come from the germline V gene. The CDR3 runs to 14 residues. The CDR3 coding sequence is TGTGCCAGCAGCCAAGCCAGGGGGCATCAGCCCCAGCATTTT. Translated: CASSQARGHQPQHF.

J is TRBJ2-7 and V is TRBV10-3, with 8 bases matching TRBD2. The CDR3 runs 13 residues. After removal of 10 bases from V and 2 bases from J, the junction contained 7 bases not matched to a gene. The germline V gene has CDR1 ENHRY and CDR2 SYGVKD. The DNA for the CDR3 is TGTGCCACCGCGCGGGGGGCCCCCTACGAGCAGTACTTC. It translates to CATARGAPYEQYF.

The chain has TRBV11-1 and TRBJ2-1; unclear D gene. The germline gives CDR1 SGHAT, CDR2 FQDESV (reference sequence). The V and J ends lost 2 bases and 5 bases respectively, with 16 bases between them. This CDR3 is built from 16 residues. CDR3 loop: CASSLTGQTLNNEQFF. In DNA, the CDR3 is TGTGCCAGCAGCTTAACCGGGCAGACACTAAACAATGAGCAGTTCTTC. Looking up the rest from reference TRBV11-1 and TRBJ2-1 gives the full variable domain: EAEVAQSPRYKITEKSQAVAFWCDPISGHATLYWYRQILGQGPELLVQFQDESVVDDSQLPKDRFSAERLKGVDSTLKIQPAELGDSAMYLCASSLTGQTLNNEQFFGPGTRLTVL.

This rearrangement joins TRBV12-3 or TRBV12-4 to TRBJ1-5, with D perhaps matching TRBD1 (5 bases). The V and J ends lost 6 bases and 6 bases respectively, with 18 bases between them. The CDR3 loop spans 15 amino acids. CDR3 loop: CASSPTGTVRQPQHF. CDR3 in DNA: TGTGCCAGCAGCCCAACCGGGACGGTCCGTCAGCCCCAGCATTTT.

This clonotype was detected a few times. The chain links TRBV28 to TRBJ2-3; 7 nucleotides line up with TRBD1. Unmatched junction bases numbered 12, after V lost 5 bases and J lost 1 base. Per the germline V gene, CDR1 is MDHEN and CDR2 is SYDVKM. The CDR3 contains 17 residues. The CDR3 region has the DNA TGTGCCAGCAGTCTCCCCCAGGGGGAGCCCCGCACAGATACGCAGTATTTT. This encodes CASSLPQGEPRTDTQYF. Based on the CDR3 plus reference TRBV28 and TRBJ2-3, the full variable domain is DVKVTQSSRYLVKRTGEKVFLECVQDMDHENMFWYRQDPGLGLRLIYFSYDVKMKEKGDIPEGYSVSREKKERFSLILESASTNQTSMYLCASSLPQGEPRTDTQYFGPGTRLTVL.

This sequence joins TRBV6-1 and TRBJ2-7; 7 nucleotides agree with TRBD1. Germline values: CDR1 MNHNS, CDR2 SASEGT. V trimming: 6 bases; J trimming: 4 bases; junction bases outside the gene matches: 15. The CDR3 totals 16 residues. Here the CDR3 DNA reads TGTGCCAGCAGCACACGGGCAAGCACAGGGGCATACGAGCAGTACTTC. Residues: CASSTRASTGAYEQYF.

Only a few counts were recorded for this clonotype. The CDR3 DNA reads TGTGCCAGCTCACCACGACCCTATGGCTACACCTTC. The encoded protein is CASSPRPYGYTF. The chain joins TRBV18 to TRBJ1-2; D is uncertain. Deletions cut 1 base from V and 4 bases from J, with 4 bases between. Germline V gene sequence: CDR1 KGHSH, CDR2 LQKENI. The CDR3 spans 12 residues.

This sequence joins TRBV15 and TRBJ2-3; the match to TRBD2 covers 7 bases. With 5 bases clipped from V and 5 bases from J, the junction kept 4 bases outside the gene matches. From germline, CDR1 is LNHNV and CDR2 YYDKDF (reference sequence). The CDR3 covers 13 residues. The CDR3 nucleotides are TGTGCCACCAGCCGGACTAGAAGAGATACGCAGTATTTT. Amino acid sequence: CATSRTRRDTQYF.

This sequence joins TRBV5-1 and TRBJ2-5, with unresolved D. CDR3 size: 13 residues. The V and J ends lost 0 bases and 5 bases respectively, with 8 bases between them. From germline, CDR1 is SGHRS and CDR2 YFSETQ. The CDR3 nucleotides read TGCGCCAGCAGCTTGGAACAGTCGGAGACCCAGTACTTC. The encoded protein is CASSLEQSETQYF.

There are a few counts of this clonotype. The V and J genes are TRBV2 and TRBJ2-7; D might be TRBD1 or TRBD2, each matching 5 bases. With 6 bases removed from V and 0 bases from J, the gap between germline ends came to 12 bases. The CDR3 runs 14 residues. Germline CDR1 is SNHLY and CDR2 is FYNNEI. CDR3 in amino acids: CASRDGTGSYEQYF. The CDR3 DNA reads as TGTGCCAGCAGGGACGGGACCGGCTCCTACGAGCAGTACTTC.

There are many counts of this clonotype. The CDR3 sequence is CSASTGRQPQHF. DNA for the CDR3: TGCAGTGCTTCGACAGGGAGGCAGCCCCAGCATTTT. V gene TRBV20-1 combines with J gene TRBJ1-5, with 7 bases matching TRBD1. The CDR3 length is 12 residues. Germline trimming cut 5 bases from V and 7 bases from J; bases unmatched to any gene: 5. Germline V CDR1 and CDR2: DFQATT, SNEGSKA (reference sequence).

The chain joins TRBV11-1 to TRBJ2-1; maybe TRBD2 (5 bases). V was pared by 0 bases and J by 13 bases, with 13 bases between. The length of the CDR3 is 13 residues. Looked up from germline, CDR1 is SGHAT and CDR2 is FQDESV (reference sequence). In DNA form, the CDR3 reads TGTGCCAGCAGCTTAGCGCCTAGCTCTGAACAGTTCTTC. Translation gives CASSLAPSSEQFF.

The gene calls are TRBV11-2 and TRBJ1-4; D remains unclear. This CDR3 contains 14 residues. Trimming took 1 base from V and 0 from J, leaving 3 bases between them. Germline CDR1 and CDR2: SGHAT and FQNNGV. The CDR3 DNA sequence: TGTGCCAGCAGCTTAGGGCCAACTAATGAAAAACTGTTTTTT. Translated: CASSLGPTNEKLFF.

This clonotype has more than one count but fewer than ten. V and J are TRBV20-1 and TRBJ2-5; D ambiguous. V dropped 4 bases and J dropped 2 bases, with 14 bases sitting between them. Germline loops: CDR1 DFQATT, CDR2 SNEGSKA (reference sequence). The CDR3 covers 14 residues. This CDR3 is CSATRQLQQETQYF. CDR3 nucleotides: TGCAGTGCTACCAGACAACTGCAACAAGAGACCCAGTACTTC.

This chain joins TRBV9 and TRBJ1-2; a weak D match, TRBD1 (5 bases). V dropped 0 bases and J dropped 7 bases, with 19 bases sitting between them. Germline assignment: CDR1 SGDLS and CDR2 YYNGEE. The CDR3 has 16 amino acids. The CDR3 DNA reads TGTGCCAGCAGCGTAGAGCCCAGGGACCTAGCGAGTGGCTACACCTTC. Translating gives CASSVEPRDLASGYTF.

The chain recombines TRBV7-8 with TRBJ2-3, with 8 bases lining up with TRBD2. The CDR3 is made up of 15 amino acids. Unmatched junction bases numbered 8, after V lost 5 bases and J lost 4 bases. Germline assignment: CDR1 SGHVS and CDR2 FQNEAQ. The CDR3 reads CASSTLSGGADTQYF. The CDR3 bases are TGTGCCAGCAGCACGCTGTCGGGGGGGGCAGATACGCAGTATTTT.

This rearrangement joins TRBV7-9 to TRBJ2-2; D may be TRBD2 (6 bases). Germline V gives CDR1 SEHNR, CDR2 FQNEAQ (reference sequence). This CDR3 has 17 residues. V dropped 6 bases and J dropped 1 base, with 18 bases sitting between them. The CDR3 loop reads CASRWTSVGRNTGELFF. In DNA form, the CDR3 reads TGTGCCAGCAGATGGACGTCGGTCGGGAGGAACACCGGGGAGCTGTTTTTT.

In its sample, this clonotype was seen many times. The chain recombines TRBV27 with TRBJ2-1, with 13 bases lining up with TRBD2. The junction had 4 bases not matched to a gene; V was cut back by 6 bases and J by 2 bases. Germline V CDR1 and CDR2: MNHEY, SMNVEV (reference sequence). The CDR3 consists of 16 residues. The CDR3 coding sequence is TGTGCCAGCAGCACTGGGACTAGCGGGGCCTACAATGAGCAGTTCTTC. Translated, it gives CASSTGTSGAYNEQFF.

This clonotype was found a few times. The chain links TRBV7-2 to TRBJ2-2, with TRBD2 matching over 9 bases. Germline trimming cut 10 bases from V and 5 bases from J; bases unmatched to any gene: 11. Looked up from germline, CDR1 is SGHTA and CDR2 is FQGNSA. This CDR3 has 15 amino acids. The CDR3, as DNA: TGTGCCACGACCATAGCGGGGGCCCGGACCGGGGAGCTGTTTTTT. Translated, it gives CATTIAGARTGELFF.

This clonotype was seen only a few times. The chain joins TRBV5-1 to TRBJ1-1, with no clear D. CDR3 length: 13 residues. V was shortened by 0 bases and J by 5 bases, with 8 bases between the two germline ends. Germline-derived CDR1 and CDR2 are SGHRS and YFSETQ. In DNA form, the CDR3 reads TGCGCCAGCAGCTTGGAAATAAGGACTGAAGCTTTCTTT. It translates to CASSLEIRTEAFF.